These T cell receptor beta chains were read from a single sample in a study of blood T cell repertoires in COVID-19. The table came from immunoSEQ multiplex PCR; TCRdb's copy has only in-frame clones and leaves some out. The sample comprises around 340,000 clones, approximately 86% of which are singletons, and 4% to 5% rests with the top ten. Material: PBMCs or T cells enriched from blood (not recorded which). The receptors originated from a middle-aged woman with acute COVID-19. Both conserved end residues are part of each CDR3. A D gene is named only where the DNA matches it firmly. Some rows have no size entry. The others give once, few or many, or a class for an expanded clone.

TGTGCCAGCAGTGAGGGAAAGTATGGCTACACCTTC,CASSEGKYGYTF,.,TRBV28,.,TRBJ1-2
TGTGCCAGCAGTCCCCTTGGGACAGGCACCGGGGAGCTGTTTTTT,CASSPLGTGTGELFF,.,TRBV6-2/TRBV6-3,TRBD1,TRBJ2-2
TGTGCCAGCAGTGACCCTATCACAGATACGCAGTATTTT,CASSDPITDTQYF,.,TRBV6-4,.,TRBJ2-3
TGTGCCAGCAGTTACTCTCGGGGGTTGACTCAGCCCCAGCATTTT,CASSYSRGLTQPQHF,.,TRBV6-2/TRBV6-3,.,TRBJ1-5
TGTGCCAGCAGCCAAGTCCCGGGCTCTAGCGGGAGTGGGGGGACCCAGTACTTC,CASSQVPGSSGSGGTQYF,.,TRBV3-1/TRBV3-2,TRBD2,TRBJ2-5
TGTGCCAGCAGCTTAATTCCCGAGACAGGGCGAGAAAAACTGTTTTTT,CASSLIPETGREKLFF,.,TRBV11-2,TRBD1,TRBJ1-4
TGTGCCAGTAGTATCGCGGGATCTGGGGCCAACGTCCTGACTTTC,CASSIAGSGANVLTF,few,TRBV19,.,TRBJ2-6
TGTGCCAGCAGTAGGACTAGCGGGAAAGAGACCCAGTACTTC,CASSRTSGKETQYF,.,TRBV7-3,TRBD2,TRBJ2-5
TGTGCCAGCAGCCTCCTGGACATTTCGAACACTGAAGCTTTCTTT,CASSLLDISNTEAFF,.,TRBV5-4,.,TRBJ1-1
TGTGCCAGCAGTTACCCTATGGACACACCGACCTACGAGCAGTACTTC,CASSYPMDTPTYEQYF,.,TRBV6-2/TRBV6-3,.,TRBJ2-7
TGTGCCAGCAGTTACACTTTCGGCAGGGTAGACTATGGCTACACCTTC,CASSYTFGRVDYGYTF,.,TRBV6-5,.,TRBJ1-2
TGTGCCAGTAGCCGACGTGGTATAGAGGGCAGAGCTTTCTTT,CASSRRGIEGRAFF,.,TRBV19,.,TRBJ1-1
TGTGCCAGTAGTATTCAGGGGGTGACAGATACGCAGTATTTT,CASSIQGVTDTQYF,.,TRBV19,TRBD1,TRBJ2-3
TGCGCCAGCAGCTTGTTTGCGGGAGAGATAAAAGAGACCCAGTACTTC,CASSLFAGEIKETQYF,.,TRBV5-1,TRBD2,TRBJ2-5
TGTGCCAGCAGCTTAGCGGGGGGGCTTACTGGCGAGCAGTACTTC,CASSLAGGLTGEQYF,.,TRBV7-2,.,TRBJ2-7
TGTGCCAGCAGCTACGAGGGGGGGGCCACCGGGGAGCTGTTTTTT,CASSYEGGATGELFF,.,TRBV9,.,TRBJ2-2
TGTGCCAGCAGCTCCCTCGGACAGGGGGCGACTGAAGCTTTCTTT,CASSSLGQGATEAFF,.,TRBV5-4,TRBD1,TRBJ1-1
TGTGCCAGTAGTATGAGTCCGGGACAGATATACGAGCAGTACTTC,CASSMSPGQIYEQYF,.,TRBV19,TRBD1,TRBJ2-7
TGTGCCAGCAGCTCAAGACAGGGGGCGCGGGGAAACACCATATATTTT,CASSSRQGARGNTIYF,.,TRBV5-8,TRBD1,TRBJ1-3
TGTGCCAGCCGTCTGACAGCCAGTAGCAATCAGCCCCAGCATTTT,CASRLTASSNQPQHF,.,TRBV6-5,.,TRBJ1-5
TGTGCCAGCAGCTGGGGGACAGGGGGCGGCACAGATACGCAGTATTTT,CASSWGTGGGTDTQYF,.,TRBV11-2,TRBD1,TRBJ2-3
TGCAGCGCCTATACAGGGACCACCTACGAGCAGTACTTC,CSAYTGTTYEQYF,.,TRBV29-1,.,TRBJ2-7
TGTGCCAGCACCGATCAGGACGGGGGGCCGAACACCGGGGAGCTGTTTTTT,CASTDQDGGPNTGELFF,.,TRBV25-1,.,TRBJ2-2
TGCGCCAGCAGCCTCCCCCGGGACAGGATGAACTACGAGCAGTACTTC,CASSLPRDRMNYEQYF,.,TRBV5-1,TRBD1,TRBJ2-7
TGTGCCAGCAGATCTCCGGGACAGGGGAACTATGGCTACACCTTC,CASRSPGQGNYGYTF,.,TRBV28,TRBD1,TRBJ1-2
TGTGCCAGCAGATCCCAGGGTTCTGGCTATGGCTACACCTTC,CASRSQGSGYGYTF,few,TRBV28,.,TRBJ1-2
TGTGCCAGCTCACCTGGACAGAATTACCCGAGATCTGGAAACACCATATATTTT,CASSPGQNYPRSGNTIYF,.,TRBV18,.,TRBJ1-3
TGTGCCAGCAGCCTACTAGTACATAGCGGGGGGGCCTACGAGCAGTACTTC,CASSLLVHSGGAYEQYF,.,TRBV3-1/TRBV3-2,TRBD2,TRBJ2-7
TGTGCCAGCAGTTTACGGGGGGGGAGCAATCAGCCCCAGCATTTT,CASSLRGGSNQPQHF,.,TRBV27,.,TRBJ1-5
TGTGCCAGCAGCCAAAGCCAACCCAATGAAAAACTGTTTTTT,CASSQSQPNEKLFF,.,TRBV3-1/TRBV3-2,.,TRBJ1-4
TGTGCCAGTAGCACTTCCTTAAACACTGAAGCTTTCTTT,CASSTSLNTEAFF,.,TRBV19,.,TRBJ1-1
TGTGCCAGCAGTGTATCCGTGAACACTGAAGCTTTCTTT,CASSVSVNTEAFF,.,TRBV2,.,TRBJ1-1
TGTGCCGGATCAACCGGGACAGGGATCTATGAGCAGTTCTTC,CAGSTGTGIYEQFF,.,TRBV6-5,TRBD1,TRBJ2-1
TGTGCCAGTGCGGGACAGGGGGGGCTCGAGCAGTACTTC,CASAGQGGLEQYF,.,TRBV19,TRBD1,TRBJ2-7
TGTGCCAGCAGCTTATCCATCTCTGGAAACACCATATATTTT,CASSLSISGNTIYF,.,TRBV11-2,.,TRBJ1-3
TGTGCCAGTAGCTTTTCAGACAGGGCTAGCAATCAGCCCCAGCATTTT,CASSFSDRASNQPQHF,.,TRBV19,TRBD1,TRBJ1-5
TGTGCCAGCAGCTTGCCCAGCTCCTACGAGCAGTACTTC,CASSLPSSYEQYF,.,TRBV5-4,.,TRBJ2-7
TGTGCCAGCAGCTTGCAGGGGGCGGAGATAGCTTTCTTT,CASSLQGAEIAFF,.,TRBV5-4,TRBD1,TRBJ1-1
TGTGCCAGCAGCACAAGTGGCTACGAGCAGTACTTC,CASSTSGYEQYF,.,TRBV7-9,.,TRBJ2-7
TGTGCCAGCAGTCTAGAACTAGCGGGGGCGGGGGGAGATACGCAGTATTTT,CASSLELAGAGGDTQYF,.,TRBV2,TRBD2,TRBJ2-3
TGTGCCAGCAGCTATAGCGTCCCTGGTGAAACCTACGAGCAGTACTTC,CASSYSVPGETYEQYF,.,TRBV7-2,.,TRBJ2-7
TGTGCCAGCAGTGCAACAGGACAGAGCACTGAAGCTTTCTTT,CASSATGQSTEAFF,.,TRBV2,.,TRBJ1-1
TGTGCCAGCAACACAGGCGGGGGTAACTATGGCTACACCTTC,CASNTGGGNYGYTF,.,TRBV7-9,.,TRBJ1-2
TGTGCCAGCAGCCAAAGAAACTTGAGGGACAGCTACAATGAGCAGTTCTTC,CASSQRNLRDSYNEQFF,few,TRBV3-1/TRBV3-2,TRBD1,TRBJ2-1
TGTGCCAGCAGCTTGGGGGCAGGGAGGGTAACTGAAGCTTTCTTT,CASSLGAGRVTEAFF,.,TRBV5-5,.,TRBJ1-1
TGCAGCGTTGGTAAGGGGCCGAACACTGAAGCTTTCTTT,CSVGKGPNTEAFF,.,TRBV29-1,.,TRBJ1-1
TGCAGCGCAGGGACAGCTAACACTGAAGCTTTCTTT,CSAGTANTEAFF,.,TRBV29-1,TRBD1,TRBJ1-1
TGCAGCGTATTACCGACCCGGGACAGGGGGCCTGGGGCCAACGTCCTGACTTTC,CSVLPTRDRGPGANVLTF,.,TRBV29-1,TRBD1,TRBJ2-6
TGCGTCAGCAGCCAGGGCGTCACACGTTCCTATGGCTACACCTTC,CVSSQGVTRSYGYTF,once,TRBV4-3,.,TRBJ1-2
TGCGCCAGCAGCTTGGCGTCGGGGGGGAGTCACAATGAGCAGTTCTTC,CASSLASGGSHNEQFF,.,TRBV5-1,TRBD2,TRBJ2-1
TGTGCCAGCAGCCGCTTGACTAGGTACAATGAGCAGTTCTTC,CASSRLTRYNEQFF,.,TRBV6-5,.,TRBJ2-1